A single sample gave rise to the 18 T cell receptor beta chains below, sequenced in a study of blood T cell repertoires in COVID-19. Sequencing was performed with immunoSEQ multiplex PCR; in TCRdb, only in-frame clones are kept and a portion is missing. In the table there are some 180,000 clones, approximately 86% of which are singletons. The sequenced sample was peripheral blood. These receptors came from a woman aged 80 or over with COVID-19, enrolled during active disease.

The chain recombines TRBV28 with TRBJ1-1, with D unclear. CDR3 size: 11 residues. Germline V lookup: CDR1 MDHEN, CDR2 SYDVKM. Trimming shortened V by 2 bases and J by 10 bases, and 8 bases separated the two germline ends. CDR3 sequence: CASSLVGRAFF. The CDR3 DNA reads TGTGCCAGCAGTTTAGTAGGGAGAGCTTTCTTT.

The chain is built from TRBV14 and TRBJ2-5; D is unclear. CDR1 and CDR2 (germline): SGHDN, FVKESK. Trimming cost V 3 bases and J 2 bases, with 10 bases left between them. CDR3 length: 14 amino acids. In nucleotides, the CDR3 is TGTGCCAGCAGCCACCTAGTGCGGCAAGAGACCCAGTACTTC. This translates into CASSHLVRQETQYF.

The chain recombines TRBV6-6 with TRBJ2-7, with 10 bases matching TRBD1. The germline gives CDR1 MNHNY, CDR2 SVGAGI (reference sequence). The CDR3 extends over 14 amino acids. Losses at the gene ends were 2 bases for V and 5 bases for J; bases not matched to a gene: 3. The CDR3 loop is CASSYGDRGHEQYF. The CDR3 nucleotides read TGTGCCAGCAGTTACGGGGACAGGGGCCACGAGCAGTACTTC.

This clone was detected a few times. The chain joins TRBV5-6 to TRBJ2-7; 9 positions agree with TRBD1. After removal of 4 bases from V and 7 bases from J, the junction contained 6 bases not matched to a gene. Germline V gene sequence: CDR1 SGHDT, CDR2 YYEEEE. CDR3 length equals 13 residues. The CDR3 loop is CASSADRGGEQYF. The CDR3 DNA sequence: TGTGCCAGCAGCGCGGACAGGGGAGGGGAGCAGTACTTC.

The rearrangement joins TRBV5-5 to TRBJ1-1; the match to TRBD1 covers 7 bases. The V gene end was trimmed by 5 bases and the J gene end by 0 bases; junction bases not matched to a gene: 4. Germline V lookup: CDR1 SGHKS, CDR2 YYEKEE (reference sequence). CDR3 size: 14 residues. In DNA form, the CDR3 reads TGTGCCAGCAGGGCCGGGACAGTGAACACTGAAGCTTTCTTT. Protein sequence: CASRAGTVNTEAFF.

The genes are TRBV5-1 and TRBJ2-5, with 9 bases matching TRBD1. The V and J ends lost 0 bases and 2 bases, in that order; junction bases with no gene match: 5. Germline V gene lookup returns CDR1 SGHRS and CDR2 YFSETQ. The CDR3 contains 16 residues. CDR3 amino acids: CASSLAGTGLQETQYF. For the CDR3, the DNA is TGCGCCAGCAGCTTGGCCGGGACAGGGCTACAAGAGACCCAGTACTTC.

The chain combines TRBV6-5 with TRBJ1-4, with D unresolved. The V end was cut by 6 bases, the J end by 7 bases, with 12 bases between. Germline CDR1 is MNHEY and CDR2 is SVGAGI. The CDR3 sequence is 13 residues long. CDR3 DNA sequence: TGTGCCAGCAGGGGTTTTTCGGGTGAAAAACTGTTTTTT. As protein: CASRGFSGEKLFF.

This clone was seen a single time. V usage is TRBV5-1 and J usage is TRBJ2-3; D is undetermined. The germline CDR1 and CDR2 sequences are SGHRS and YFSETQ. The germline V and J ends were trimmed by 2 bases and 0 bases, with 10 bases remaining between them. CDR3 size: 15 residues. CDR3 residues: CASSFGELSTDTQYF. CDR3 in DNA: TGCGCCAGCAGCTTTGGAGAATTAAGCACAGATACGCAGTATTTT.

The table lists this clone with a few counts. V and J are TRBV28 and TRBJ1-1; D remains unclear. Germline V lookup: CDR1 MDHEN, CDR2 SYDVKM. The V end was cut by 3 bases, the J end by 5 bases, with 10 bases between. This CDR3 is 13 amino acids long. In DNA, the CDR3 is TGTGCCAGCAGTTTCACCCCGGGGACTGAAGCTTTCTTT. Translated: CASSFTPGTEAFF.

This clone has just a few counts. The genes are TRBV13 and TRBJ1-5, with 8 bases that match TRBD1. Germline lookup yields CDR1 PRHDT and CDR2 FYEKMQ (reference sequence). The CDR3 extends over 14 amino acids. Losses at the gene ends were 5 bases for V and 3 bases for J; bases not matched to a gene: 3. The CDR3 spells CASSRTGSNQPQHF. CDR3 sequence (DNA): TGTGCCAGCAGCCGGACAGGGTCCAATCAGCCCCAGCATTTT.

The chain carries TRBV18 and TRBJ1-5; 7 bases are a match to TRBD1. V shed 8 bases, J shed 5 bases, and the junction held 3 bases outside the gene matches. The CDR3 covers 12 residues. CDR1 is KGHSH and CDR2 is LQKENI in the germline V gene. The CDR3 sequence: CASGTGDQPQHF. The DNA for the CDR3 is TGTGCCAGCGGAACAGGGGATCAGCCCCAGCATTTT.

J is TRBJ1-2 and V is TRBV19; D remains ambiguous. V lost 2 bases and J 8 bases, leaving 12 bases between the germline ends. This CDR3 region has 13 residues. Germline V CDR1 and CDR2: LNHDA, SQIVND (reference sequence). The CDR3 sequence: CASSIQVLRGYTF. CDR3 coding DNA: TGTGCCAGTAGTATACAAGTACTGAGGGGCTACACCTTC.

V usage is TRBV10-3 and J usage is TRBJ1-1; tentatively, D is TRBD1 (5 bases). This CDR3 spans 13 amino acids. Germline CDR1 is ENHRY and CDR2 is SYGVKD. Trimming removed 11 bases from V and 4 bases from J, with 17 bases in between. The CDR3 bases are TGTGCCGTGACTCAGGAGGGGCTCACTGAAGCTTTCTTT. Amino acid sequence: CAVTQEGLTEAFF.

This clone has a single count. The chain recombines TRBV19 with TRBJ2-6; maybe TRBD1 (6 bases). Germline V gene sequence: CDR1 LNHDA, CDR2 SQIVND (reference sequence). The CDR3 has 15 residues. V gave up 4 bases and J gave up 2 bases, with 9 bases separating them. The CDR3 coding sequence is TGTGCCAGTAGTAACAGGGCCACTGGGGCCAACGTCCTGACTTTC. Translation: CASSNRATGANVLTF.

The gene calls are TRBV5-1 and TRBJ1-1, with TRBD1 matching 7 bases. From germline, CDR1 is SGHRS and CDR2 YFSETQ. With V trimmed by 0 bases and J by 7 bases, 6 bases remained unmatched. The length of the CDR3 is 14 residues. The CDR3 region is CASSLGQGVGEAFF. The CDR3 DNA sequence: TGCGCCAGCAGCTTGGGGCAGGGGGTTGGTGAAGCTTTCTTT.

The chain carries TRBV19 and TRBJ1-1; 10 bases are a match to TRBD1. The CDR3 extends over 18 amino acids. The trim removed 3 bases at V and 0 bases at J, leaving 10 bases unmatched. Germline CDR1 reads LNHDA; CDR2 reads SQIVND (reference sequence). The CDR3 coding sequence is TGTGCCAGTAGTATCGTAGGGGGGGACAGGGGATTGAACACTGAAGCTTTCTTT. Amino acid sequence: CASSIVGGDRGLNTEAFF.

V and J are TRBV3-1 (or the pseudogene TRBV3-2) and TRBJ1-1; 11 bases align to TRBD1. Trimming at V came to 5 bases and at J to 5 bases, leaving 4 bases not matched to a gene. The CDR3 covers 14 residues. The germline CDR1 and CDR2 sequences are LGHDT and YNNKEL (reference sequence). In DNA form, the CDR3 reads TGTGCCAGCAGCAATTGGGACAGGGGGACTGAAGCTTTCTTT. Translating gives CASSNWDRGTEAFF.

CDR3 sequence: CASSPRTGGTTTNEKLFF. For the CDR3, the DNA is TGTGCCAGTAGTCCAAGGACAGGGGGTACTACAACTAATGAAAAACTGTTTTTT. The chain links TRBV19 to TRBJ1-4; 10 bases align to TRBD1. The CDR3 is 18 residues long. The V gene's germline CDR1 is LNHDA and CDR2 SQIVND (reference sequence). V lost 5 bases, J lost 0 bases, and 9 bases stayed unmatched.